The present entry profiles one T cell receptor (beta chain) with its context. What it binds is not known. A second PCR, run for roughly 7 to 11 cycles, used a sample-barcoded 5' primer plus a J-beta primer mix. TCRdb ran MiXCR on the 5' RACE reads and lists one entry per CDR3 protein. The sample has approximately 1,000,000 distinct CDR3 sequences, 40% to 50% seen once; the top ten hold approximately 20%. The record originates from a study of blood T cells in healthy people across ages. Study information: For every two T cells, template switching captured about one barcoded beta molecule. Study conclusions and caveats: Diversity figures derived from one million T cells were judged to underestimate the true value. Unsorted PBMCs blocked a conclusive comparison of naive and antigen-experienced cells.

The TCR comes from a woman aged 55-70 years in good health. Specimen: blood.

The CDR3 DNA reads TGCAGTGCTAGTATTGGGAGGGGTCAGCCCCAGCATTTT. Translation gives CSASIGRGQPQHF. The chain uses TRBV20-1 and TRBJ1-5, with D perhaps TRBD1 (5 bases). The CDR3 is 13 amino acids. Germline CDR1 DFQATT, CDR2 SNEGSKA (reference sequence). Trimming pared 3 bases from V and 6 bases from J, leaving 12 bases between.